A single sample is the source of the 19 T cell receptor beta chains below, sequenced in a study of cytomegalovirus exposure and HLA in healthy donors. The PCR was carried out with 60 Vbeta primers and 13 Jbeta primers. Measured with immunoSEQ multiplex PCR; TCRdb has only the in-frame clones, and not every one. Seen here are 100,000 to 150,000 clones, roughly four fifths observed once, and the top ten hold about 1.5%. Material: PBMCs. The origin of the receptors is a woman between 18 and 29 years old in good health and CMV-seronegative.

On this clone: Its ends do not fully match the called genes, so a read error is possible. The chain has TRBV5-1 and TRBJ2-6, with D perhaps TRBD1 (5 bases). This CDR3 region has 21 residues. Germline lookup yields CDR1 SGHRS and CDR2 YFSETQ. CDR3 sequence (DNA): TGCGCCAGCAGCTCCTCGGACCGACCCTTTAGCCCCGACTCTGGGGCCAACGGCCTGACTTTC. This gives the protein CASSSSDRPFSPDSGANGLTF. The full variable domain, in which reference TRBV5-1 and TRBJ2-6 provide the parts outside the CDR3, is KAGVTQTPRYLIKTRGQQVTLSCSPISGHRSVSWYQQTPGQGLQFLFEYFSETQRNKGNFPGRFSGRQFSNSRSEMNVSTLELGDSALYLCASSSSDRPFSPDSGANGLTFGAGSRLTVL.

The chain couples TRBV2 to TRBJ1-3; 9 nucleotides align to TRBD1. The ends lost 10 bases at V and 3 bases at J; junction bases unmatched: 7. The length of the CDR3 is 14 residues. Germline CDR1 and CDR2: SNHLY and FYNNEI. This CDR3 is CATAGQGIGNTIYF. The DNA for the CDR3 is TGTGCCACCGCCGGACAGGGGATTGGAAACACCATATATTTT.

V usage is TRBV6-5 and J usage is TRBJ1-2; 11 nucleotides match TRBD1. CDR1 and CDR2 (germline): MNHEY, SVGAGI. The J segment lost 7 bases and the V segment lost 5 bases, leaving 6 bases of the junction unmatched. This CDR3 spans 14 amino acids. CDR3 sequence: CASSVGQGAFGYTF. The CDR3 DNA is TGTGCCAGCAGTGTCGGACAGGGGGCTTTTGGCTACACCTTC.

The V call is TRBV12-5, the J call TRBJ2-2; 7 nucleotides match TRBD1. The germline gives CDR1 LGHNT, CDR2 FRNRAP. The junction had 9 bases not matched to a gene; V was cut back by 7 bases and J by 7 bases. This CDR3 has 14 residues. CDR3 amino acids: CASERGLAHGELFF. DNA of the CDR3: TGTGCTAGTGAGAGGGGGCTGGCTCACGGGGAGCTGTTTTTT.

This chain links TRBV29-1 with TRBJ2-5, with 11 positions matching TRBD1. This CDR3 has 15 amino acids. Germline CDR1 reads SQVTM; CDR2 reads ANQGSEA. The junction had 7 bases not matched to a gene; V was cut back by 1 base and J by 6 bases. The CDR3 spells CSVEGSDRGPKTQYF. CDR3 bases: TGCAGCGTTGAAGGCTCGGACAGGGGGCCGAAGACCCAGTACTTC. Variable domain in full (rest from reference TRBV29-1 and TRBJ2-5): SAVISQKPSRDICQRGTSLTIQCQVDSQVTMMFWYRQQPGQSLTLIATANQGSEATYESGFVIDKFPISRPNLTFSTLTVSNMSPEDSSIYLCSVEGSDRGPKTQYFGPGTRLLVL.

The chain links TRBV30 to TRBJ1-1, with TRBD1 as a possible D gene (6 bases). Germline CDR1 and CDR2: GTSNPN and SVGIG (reference sequence). The CDR3 has 14 residues. V dropped 5 bases and J dropped 1 base, with 14 bases sitting between them. The CDR3 spells CAWHSWGQNTEAFF. CDR3 coding DNA: TGTGCCTGGCATTCTTGGGGACAGAACACTGAAGCTTTCTTT.

This clone was counted a few times. This chain connects TRBV10-3 to TRBJ2-7; D perhaps matches TRBD1 (6 bases). Trimming left V 10 bases short and J 2 bases short, with 18 bases between. The CDR3 spans 14 residues. Germline V CDR1 and CDR2: ENHRY, SYGVKD. The CDR3 nucleotides are TGTGCCACCCAGGACAGAAGCGCCCCCTACGAGCAGTACTTC. As protein: CATQDRSAPYEQYF.

The rearrangement uses TRBV6-1 and TRBJ2-3; D not resolved. The CDR3 has 13 residues. Germline CDR1 reads MNHNS; CDR2 reads SASEGT. Trimming took 7 bases from V and 1 from J, leaving 9 bases between them. The DNA for the CDR3 is TGTGCCAGCAATCAACACGGCACAGATACGCAGTATTTT. Translation gives CASNQHGTDTQYF.

V is TRBV2 and J is TRBJ2-1, with D unclear. The length of the CDR3 is 12 residues. The germline V and J ends were trimmed by 4 bases and 4 bases, with 5 bases remaining between them. Germline-derived CDR1 and CDR2 are SNHLY and FYNNEI. CDR3 DNA sequence: TGTGCCAGCAGTGTCACTTACAATGAGCAGTTCTTC. Amino acids: CASSVTYNEQFF.

V is TRBV2 and J is TRBJ2-1, with 9 bases that match TRBD2. The CDR3 runs 15 residues. V was pared by 4 bases and J by 0 bases, with 1 base of the junction left unmatched. CDR1 is SNHLY and CDR2 is FYNNEI in the germline V gene. DNA of the CDR3: TGTGCCAGCAGTGGACTAGCGGACTCCTACAATGAGCAGTTCTTC. Translated, it gives CASSGLADSYNEQFF.

The V and J genes are TRBV7-6 and TRBJ1-2; 8 bases match TRBD1. CDR3 length equals 14 residues. The V gene's germline CDR1 is SGHVS and CDR2 FNYEAQ. V was pared by 5 bases and J by 3 bases, with 5 bases of the junction left unmatched. The CDR3 DNA reads TGTGCCAGCAGCCGGGACAGGAAAGACTATGGCTACACCTTC. This sequence encodes CASSRDRKDYGYTF.

This clone turned up a few times. The chain recombines TRBV29-1 with TRBJ1-1; D remains ambiguous. Germline CDR1 is SQVTM and CDR2 is ANQGSEA. V was trimmed by 5 bases and J by 1 base, leaving 8 bases between them. The CDR3 runs 12 residues. The CDR3 DNA reads TGCAGCGTTCGTAGTACGAACACTGAAGCTTTCTTT. Translated: CSVRSTNTEAFF.

This clone was counted once. The junction and the germline gene differ at one end; a read error may be behind it. V and J are TRBV7-2 and TRBJ2-6; TRBD2 matches at 8 bases. There are 17 residues in the CDR3. Per the germline V gene, CDR1 is SGHTA and CDR2 is FQGNSA. CDR3: CASSPEQLLRGANGLTF. Here the CDR3 DNA reads TGTGCCAGCTCCCCGGAACAGCTCTTGCGGGGGGCCAACGGCCTGACTTTC.

The chain links TRBV7-2 to TRBJ1-1; tentatively, D is TRBD1 (6 bases). The CDR3 sequence is 16 residues long. Looked up from germline, CDR1 is SGHTA and CDR2 is FQGNSA. The germline V and J ends were trimmed by 5 bases and 5 bases, with 21 bases remaining between them. The CDR3 region is CASSVPQGGAGTEAFF. CDR3 DNA: TGTGCCAGCAGCGTCCCCCAAGGGGGGGCTGGAACTGAAGCTTTCTTT.

The V call is TRBV27, the J call TRBJ2-5; D might be TRBD1 (6 bases). The DNA end lines up better with TRBJ2-7; the J call may be wrong. Per germline, CDR1 MNHEY and CDR2 SMNVEV (reference sequence). The CDR3 covers 14 residues. The DNA for the CDR3 is TGTGCCAGCAGTTTAAGGGACACCATGAACGAGCAGTACTTC. It translates to CASSLRDTMNEQYF.

The rearrangement uses TRBV5-8 and TRBJ1-5, with D uncertain. Trimming cost V 0 bases and J 7 bases, with 17 bases left between them. Germline CDR1 SGHTS, CDR2 YDEGEE. This CDR3 is built from 16 residues. The CDR3 here is CASSLGLGYQQQPQHF. The DNA of the CDR3 is TGTGCCAGCAGCTTGGGCCTAGGTTACCAGCAGCAGCCCCAGCATTTT.

This chain connects TRBV10-1 to TRBJ2-2; D possibly corresponds to TRBD2 (5 bases). V lost 3 bases, J lost 7 bases, and 15 bases lay in between. CDR1 and CDR2 from the germline V gene are WNHNN and SYGVQD (reference sequence). This CDR3 is built from 15 residues. CDR3 amino acids: CASSDNQLGSGELFF. The CDR3 DNA is TGCGCCAGCAGTGATAACCAGCTTGGGAGCGGGGAGCTGTTTTTT.

The chain carries TRBV5-1 and TRBJ2-1, with unresolved D. Deletions cut 2 bases from V and 5 bases from J, with 14 bases between. This CDR3 spans 15 amino acids. CDR1 is SGHRS and CDR2 is YFSETQ in the germline V gene. The chain's CDR3 is CASSLPQTSDNEQFF. The CDR3 region has the DNA TGCGCCAGCAGCTTACCCCAGACATCCGACAATGAGCAGTTCTTC.

The chain recombines TRBV9 with TRBJ2-3, with 9 bases identical to TRBD2. CDR1 SGDLS and CDR2 YYNGEE come from the germline V gene. The CDR3 extends over 16 amino acids. Trimming cost V 3 bases and J 1 base; bases outside gene matches: 6. The CDR3 region is CASSASGRIGTDTQYF. The CDR3 nucleotides are TGTGCCAGCAGCGCCAGCGGGAGGATCGGCACAGATACGCAGTATTTT.